A single T cell receptor (beta chain) is shown here with its context. Two negative PCRs, clearance, or symptom resolution characterized the recovered Cohort 3 donors. The sample comes from a study of blood T cell repertoires in COVID-19. Libraries were prepared by immunoSEQ multiplex PCR; TCRdb keeps only in-frame clonotypes and omits some of them. The sample has about 220,000 clones; 82% are singletons. Input material: PBMCs or T cells enriched from blood (not recorded which). The receptor was derived from a woman aged 55-70 years who had recovered from COVID-19.

DNA for the CDR3: TGTGCCAGCAGGACAGATTTCGACGAGCAGTACTTC. Its protein product is CASRTDFDEQYF. The chain is built from TRBV2 and TRBJ2-7, with D tentatively TRBD1 (5 bases). The CDR3 runs to 12 residues. From germline, CDR1 is SNHLY and CDR2 FYNNEI. The V end was cut by 6 bases, the J end by 5 bases, with 11 bases between. The full variable domain, with the rest looked up from reference TRBV2 and TRBJ2-7, is EPEVTQTPSHQVTQMGQEVILRCVPISNHLYFYWYRQILGQKVEFLVSFYNNEISEKSEIFDDQFSVERPDGSNFTLKIRSTKLEDSAMYFCASRTDFDEQYFGPGTRLTVT.